The clone carrying this TCR beta chain has only one observation. What it recognizes is unknown. This specimen belongs to a study of shared clonotypes between healthy human individuals. At the level of the study: Three plates each covered CD4 naive and memory; CD8 naive two, CD8 memory one. Study-wide results and caveats: Of the naive CD4 clonotypes, 4% to 5% were shared across several donors.

Sequencing was at deep level. TCRdb keeps only in-frame clones here, not all; method: immunoSEQ multiplex PCR. The table lists 2 million to 2.5 million clones, almost 96% of them singletons, with roughly 0.13% in the top ten. The CDR3 has 14 residues. The germline CDR1 and CDR2 sequences are SNHLY and FYNNEI. The V end was cut by 0 bases, the J end by 1 base, with 7 bases between. Material: naive CD4+ T cells sorted from blood. As for subset: CD45RA+ positively selected. The chain recombines TRBV2 with TRBJ2-7; no reliable D call. The sequence derives from a man younger than 35 in good health. The CDR3 region is CASSEARLSYEQYF. CDR3 DNA: TGTGCCAGCAGTGAAGCTAGGTTATCCTACGAGCAGTACTTC.